The TCR beta chain described here comes from a study of blood T cell repertoires in COVID-19. Only in-frame clones appear in the TCRdb table, and some are missing; sequencing was by immunoSEQ multiplex PCR. This table has about 62,000 clones, roughly 80% appearing once. This CDR3 has 17 amino acids. The germline gives CDR1 SGHAT, CDR2 FQDESV (reference sequence). With 0 bases clipped from V and 3 bases from J, the junction kept 7 bases outside the gene matches. The receptor was derived from a man aged 55 to 70 with acute or convalescent COVID-19. Source material: peripheral blood. This chain links TRBV11-1 with TRBJ2-7; 11 bases map to TRBD1. CDR3 in DNA: TGTGCCAGCAGCTTAGCGAAGTACGGGACAGGGGGCTACGAGCAGTACTTC. Translation gives CASSLAKYGTGGYEQYF. The entire variable domain, with the rest obtained from reference TRBV11-1 and TRBJ2-7, is as follows: EAEVAQSPRYKITEKSQAVAFWCDPISGHATLYWYRQILGQGPELLVQFQDESVVDDSQLPKDRFSAERLKGVDSTLKIQPAELGDSAMYLCASSLAKYGTGGYEQYFGPGTRLTVT.